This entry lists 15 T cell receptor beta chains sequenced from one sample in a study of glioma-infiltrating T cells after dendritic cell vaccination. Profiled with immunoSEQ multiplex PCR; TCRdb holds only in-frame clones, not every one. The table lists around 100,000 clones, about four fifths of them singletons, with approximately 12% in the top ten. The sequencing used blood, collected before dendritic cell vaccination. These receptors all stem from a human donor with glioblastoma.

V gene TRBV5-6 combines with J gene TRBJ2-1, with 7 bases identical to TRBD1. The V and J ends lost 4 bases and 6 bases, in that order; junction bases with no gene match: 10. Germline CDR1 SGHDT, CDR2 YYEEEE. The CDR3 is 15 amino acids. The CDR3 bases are TGTGCCAGCAGCATCCGGGACAGCCTTTTCAATGAGCAGTTCTTC. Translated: CASSIRDSLFNEQFF.

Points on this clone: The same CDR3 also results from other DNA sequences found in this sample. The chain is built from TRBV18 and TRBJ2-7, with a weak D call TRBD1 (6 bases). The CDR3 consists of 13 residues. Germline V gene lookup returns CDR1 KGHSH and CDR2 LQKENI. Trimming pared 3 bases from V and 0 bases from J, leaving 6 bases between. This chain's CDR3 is CASSPDSSYEQYF. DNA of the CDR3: TGTGCCAGCTCACCGGACAGCTCCTACGAGCAGTACTTC.

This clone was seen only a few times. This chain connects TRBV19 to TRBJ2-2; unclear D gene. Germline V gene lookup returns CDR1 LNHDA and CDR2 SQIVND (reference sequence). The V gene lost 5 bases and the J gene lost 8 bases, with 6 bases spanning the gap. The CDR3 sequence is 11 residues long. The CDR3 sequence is CASSAGGELFF. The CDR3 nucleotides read TGTGCCAGTAGTGCAGGAGGGGAGCTGTTTTTT.

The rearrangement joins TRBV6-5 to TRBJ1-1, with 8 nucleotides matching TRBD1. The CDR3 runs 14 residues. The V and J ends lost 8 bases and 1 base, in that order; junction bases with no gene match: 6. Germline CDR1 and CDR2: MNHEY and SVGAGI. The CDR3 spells CASASDRGNTEAFF. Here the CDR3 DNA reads TGTGCCAGCGCCTCAGACAGGGGGAACACTGAAGCTTTCTTT.

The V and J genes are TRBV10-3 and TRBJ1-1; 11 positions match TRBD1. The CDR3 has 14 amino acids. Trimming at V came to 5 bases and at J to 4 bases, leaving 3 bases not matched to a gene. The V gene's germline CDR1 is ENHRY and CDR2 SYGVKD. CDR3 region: CAISTGQGGTEAFF. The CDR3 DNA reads TGTGCCATCAGTACGGGACAGGGGGGCACTGAAGCTTTCTTT.

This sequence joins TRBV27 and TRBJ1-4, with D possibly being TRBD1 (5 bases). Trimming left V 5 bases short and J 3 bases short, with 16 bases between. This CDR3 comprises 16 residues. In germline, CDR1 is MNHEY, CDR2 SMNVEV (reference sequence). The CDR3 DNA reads TGTGCCAGCAGTCGCATTGGGACTCGGGCTAATGAAAAACTGTTTTTT. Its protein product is CASSRIGTRANEKLFF.

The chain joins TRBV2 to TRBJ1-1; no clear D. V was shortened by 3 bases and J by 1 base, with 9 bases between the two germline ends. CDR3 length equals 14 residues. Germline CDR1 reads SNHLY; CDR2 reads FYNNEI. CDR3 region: CASSENSPNTEAFF. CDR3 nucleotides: TGTGCCAGCAGTGAGAACAGCCCGAACACTGAAGCTTTCTTT.

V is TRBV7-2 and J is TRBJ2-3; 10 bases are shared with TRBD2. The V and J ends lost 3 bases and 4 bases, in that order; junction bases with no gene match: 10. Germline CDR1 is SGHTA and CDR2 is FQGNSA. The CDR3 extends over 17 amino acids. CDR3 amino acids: CASSFLPSGGRADTQYF. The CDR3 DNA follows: TGTGCCAGCAGCTTCCTTCCTAGCGGGGGCCGGGCAGATACGCAGTATTTT.

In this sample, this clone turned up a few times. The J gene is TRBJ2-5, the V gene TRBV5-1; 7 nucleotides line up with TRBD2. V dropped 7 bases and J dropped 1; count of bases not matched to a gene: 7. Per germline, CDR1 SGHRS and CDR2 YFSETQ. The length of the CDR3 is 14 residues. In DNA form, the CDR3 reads TGCGCCAGCGGACCCGGGGGGACCCAAGAGACCCAGTACTTC. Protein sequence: CASGPGGTQETQYF. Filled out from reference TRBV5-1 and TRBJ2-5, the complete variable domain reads KAGVTQTPRYLIKTRGQQVTLSCSPISGHRSVSWYQQTPGQGLQFLFEYFSETQRNKGNFPGRFSGRQFSNSRSEMNVSTLELGDSALYLCASGPGGTQETQYFGPGTRLLVL.

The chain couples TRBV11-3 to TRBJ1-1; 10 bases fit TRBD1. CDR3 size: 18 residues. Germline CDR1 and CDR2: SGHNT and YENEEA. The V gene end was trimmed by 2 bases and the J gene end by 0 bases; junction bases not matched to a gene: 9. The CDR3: CASSLRTGGRLMNTEAFF. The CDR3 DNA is TGTGCCAGCAGCTTAAGGACAGGGGGGCGTCTTATGAACACTGAAGCTTTCTTT.

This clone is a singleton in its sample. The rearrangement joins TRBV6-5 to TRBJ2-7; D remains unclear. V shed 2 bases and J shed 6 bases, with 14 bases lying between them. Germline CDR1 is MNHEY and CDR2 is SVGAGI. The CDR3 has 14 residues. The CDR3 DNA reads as TGTGCCAGCAGTTACGAAACAGCTTCCACCGAGCAGTACTTC. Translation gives CASSYETASTEQYF.

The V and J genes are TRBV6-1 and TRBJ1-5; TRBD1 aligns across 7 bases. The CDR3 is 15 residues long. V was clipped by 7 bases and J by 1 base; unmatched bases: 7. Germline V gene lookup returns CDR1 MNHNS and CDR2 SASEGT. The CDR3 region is CASTGRRGSNQPQHF. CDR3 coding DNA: TGTGCCAGCACCGGTCGCAGGGGGAGCAATCAGCCCCAGCATTTT.

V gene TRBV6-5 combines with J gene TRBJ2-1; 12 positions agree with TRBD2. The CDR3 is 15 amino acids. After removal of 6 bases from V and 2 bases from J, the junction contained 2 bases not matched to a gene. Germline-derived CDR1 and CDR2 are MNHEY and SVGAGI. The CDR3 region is CASSWTSGAYNEQFF. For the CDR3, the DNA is TGTGCCAGCAGCTGGACTAGCGGGGCCTACAATGAGCAGTTCTTC.

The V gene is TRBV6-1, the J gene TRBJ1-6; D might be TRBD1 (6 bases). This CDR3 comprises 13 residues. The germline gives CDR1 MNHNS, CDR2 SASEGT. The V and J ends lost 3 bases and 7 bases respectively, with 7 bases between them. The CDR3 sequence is CASSEQGNSPLHF. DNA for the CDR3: TGTGCCAGCAGTGAGCAGGGGAATTCACCCCTCCACTTT.

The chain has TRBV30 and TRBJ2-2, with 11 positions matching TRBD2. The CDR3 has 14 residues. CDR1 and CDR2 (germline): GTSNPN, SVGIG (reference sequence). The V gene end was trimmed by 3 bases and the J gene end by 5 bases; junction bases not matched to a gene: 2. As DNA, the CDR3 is TGTGCCTGGAGGCGACTAGCGGGGACCGGGGAGCTGTTTTTT. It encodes CAWRRLAGTGELFF.